This is a list of T cell receptor beta chains from one sample in a study of OX40 agonist ivuxolimab in advanced cancers. This table comes from immunoSEQ multiplex PCR, and its TCRdb copy is limited to in-frame clones, with some not included. The table records under 150,000 clones, under 95% of them present only once. The starting material was CD4+ or CD8+ T cells sorted from blood, obtained in a trial of the OX40 agonist ivuxolimab. These receptors were taken from an adult with an advanced solid tumor such as melanoma, head and neck, liver or kidney cancer. Both conserved end residues are part of each CDR3. The D gene is left open where the match is weak. Size is omitted from some rows. Given values are once, few, many or a class for expanded clones.

D | J | size | V | DNA | CDR3
. | TRBJ1-5 | few | TRBV6-1 | TGTGCCAGCAGTGAATATGCAGCGGGCAATCAGCCCCAGCATTTT | CASSEYAAGNQPQHF
. | TRBJ1-5 | . | TRBV18 | TGTGCCAGCTCACCATTTTTGGTCGAGGTTGATAGCAATCAGCCCCAGCATTTT | CASSPFLVEVDSNQPQHF
. | TRBJ1-1 | . | TRBV27 | TGTGCCAGCAGCCCCGACAGGAGGAGGACCATGAACACTGAAGCTTTCTTT | CASSPDRRRTMNTEAFF
. | TRBJ2-1 | . | TRBV2 | TGTGCCAGCAGTGGAGACGGACAGTACGGTGAGCAGTTCTTC | CASSGDGQYGEQFF
TRBD1 | TRBJ1-5 | . | TRBV10-1 | TGCGCCAGTAGTGAAGAAAAGGCAAGACAGGGCCCTAGCAATCAGCCCCAGCATTTT | CASSEEKARQGPSNQPQHF
. | TRBJ2-5 | . | TRBV2 | TGTGCCAGCAGTGAAGGACTCTTCCAAGAGACCCAGTACTTC | CASSEGLFQETQYF
. | TRBJ2-5 | . | TRBV11-2 | TGTGCCAGCAGCTTATACCGTCCCCAAGAGACCCAGTACTTC | CASSLYRPQETQYF
. | TRBJ2-3 | . | TRBV11-3 | TGTGCCAGCAGCTTAGGCCGGTCCACAGATACGCAGTATTTT | CASSLGRSTDTQYF
. | TRBJ1-2 | . | TRBV18 | TGTGCCAGCTCCCAAGGGTCGACTAACTATGGCTACACCTTC | CASSQGSTNYGYTF
. | TRBJ1-1 | . | TRBV5-4 | TGTGCCAGCAGCTCCCGGGCCTTGAACACTGAAGCTTTCTTT | CASSSRALNTEAFF
TRBD2 | TRBJ2-7 | . | TRBV18 | TGTGCCAGCTCACCACTTGTAATAGCGGGAGCAGGGGGCGAGCAGTACTTC | CASSPLVIAGAGGEQYF
. | TRBJ2-3 | few | TRBV6-4 | TGTGCCAGCAGGTTCCTCATTCCGGGCATTAGGGATACGCAGTATTTT | CASRFLIPGIRDTQYF
TRBD1 | TRBJ2-7 | . | TRBV6-4 | TGTGCCAGCACGGAAAGACAGGGTAAGTACGAGCAGTACTTC | CASTERQGKYEQYF
. | TRBJ2-5 | . | TRBV6-5 | TGTGCCAGCAGTTACTCGAGCCAGCGAGGGACCCAGTACTTC | CASSYSSQRGTQYF